This TCR beta chain was documented in a study of Graves' ophthalmopathy and Graves' hyperthyroidism (dated by TCRdb to the late 2010s). Regarding the complete study: Peripheral blood samples were taken at the time of initial diagnosis, before any treatment was given. To tell Graves' ophthalmopathy apart from Graves' hyperthyroidism, and to predict which patients would progress to ophthalmopathy, the study relied on TCR beta repertoire signatures. In total, some 140 blood samples were TCR-sequenced: roughly 45 ophthalmopathy, approximately 80 hyperthyroidism and 17 hyperthyroidism-to-ophthalmopathy patients. To explore V-J signatures that distinguish ophthalmopathy from hyperthyroidism, a discovery set of 100 patients was enrolled, made up of 40 to 45 with ophthalmopathy and some 58 with stable hyperthyroidism. An independent validation cohort was composed of around 19 hyperthyroidism patients and about 17 patients who later progressed from hyperthyroidism to ophthalmopathy. In more than five hyperthyroidism patients, T-cell repertoires of thyroid tissue and blood were compared. Once sampling was done, hyperthyroidism patients were given methimazole at a starting dose of 30 mg daily, while ophthalmopathy patients were given high-dose intravenous methylprednisolone. The approximately 97 discovery patients were randomly divided into training and test sets at a 7:3 ratio. Findings and caveats that apply to the study as a whole: Most of the expanded thyroid clonotypes with a frequency above 0.001 were also detected in blood, and it was suggested that the thyroid immune response may be reflected by blood repertoires. Ophthalmopathy was separated from stable hyperthyroidism by the 13-signature model with about 90% sensitivity and around 81% specificity in cross-validation and with 80%/75% in the test set. In validation, the model predicted ophthalmopathy progression with 70.59% sensitivity and around 72% specificity; eleven to twelve predicted patients were CT-confirmed with GO in a median of about 7.1 months. No statistical method was used to set the sample size in advance, and the investigators knew which group each participant was assigned to.

Of note for this clonotype: Its antigen has not been determined. It has no much larger one-base neighbor in the sample; base qualities were not kept.

For repertoire sequencing, the TCR beta CDR3 regions were amplified from RNA transcripts. HTBI primers and the Qiagen OneStep RT-PCR kit were used in a first-round RT-PCR, which was followed by a second-round multiplex PCR, size selection and purification. Libraries were sequenced on an Illumina HiSeq2000 using paired-end 100 bp reads. The study's processing was this. SOAPnuke was used for read processing, and reads with adapters, uncalled bases, a mean Phred below 15, or no exact constant-primer or identifier match were discarded. COPE v1.2.5 was used to merge high-quality paired reads. Unique nucleotide sequences were defined as clonotypes and aligned to IMGT TRB V, D and J references using MiTCR v1.1. The analysis was limited to V-J combinations with a frequency above 0.0001, which together covered about 99% of repertoires. For each V-J combination, a TCR clonal expansion and chaos score was defined as the ratio of F50 clonal expansion to chaos observed in the TCRdist matrix. Welch's t-statistics and random forest were used to reduce the features to 10 to 15 V-J combinations, which were then used as input to a naive Bayes classifier. Thyroid-blood repertoire similarity was quantified with the Morisita-Horn index. Using fastp trimming at Q25 and MiXCR clonotype assembly, TCRdb reanalyzed the public sequencing data and kept in-frame beta chains. Every distinct CDR3 protein forms one entry, paired with its most common genes and DNA. For this entry, the V and J calls and clone size follow TCRdb and not the study's own pipeline. This sample holds under 250,000 distinct CDR3 sequences; about 22% were observed only once. The ten biggest clones cover approximately 40% of the sample.

The ophthalmopathy patients had moderately to severely active disease, with a Clinical Activity Score of 3 or higher, a NOSPECS grade of 4 or higher, and a disease duration of less than 3 months. Anyone with other autoimmune diseases, uncontrolled infections, pregnancy or lactation was excluded from the study. Diagnosis relied on clinical symptoms, serum thyroxine, TRAb, thyroid ultrasound and orbital computed tomography. Ficoll-Paque density gradient centrifugation was used to isolate PBMCs from 9.5 to 10 ml of fresh peripheral blood. Trizol reagent was used to extract the total RNA, and its quality was then checked on an Agilent 2100 Bioanalyzer. CDR1 LGHNA and CDR2 YNFKEQ are derived from the germline V gene. Trimming takes 1 base from V and 5 bases from J, and the germline ends sit 18 bases apart. Reading from cysteine to phenylalanine, the CDR3 counts 16 amino acids. Here the CDR3 DNA is all that survives: 48 bases in frame from base 1.

The sample comprised peripheral blood. The TCR originated in a woman between 50 and 59 years old with Graves' ophthalmopathy. Donor details come from another sample of the same person, matched by shared clones. The V and J genes are TRBV4-2 and TRBJ2-7; matching of 6 bases hints at TRBD2 as the D gene. DNA sequence: TGTGCCAGCAGCCAAGGTTGGAGGCGGGGCCTGGACGAGCAGTACTTC. It codes for CASSQGWRRGLDEQYF.